Shown below are 26 T cell receptor beta chains from a single sample sequenced in a study of blood T cells in healthy people across ages. PCR was performed a second time for about 7 to 12 cycles using a sample-barcoded 5' primer and a J-beta primer mix. One entry per CDR3 protein, called by TCRdb with MiXCR from the 5' RACE reads. This table has around 780,000 distinct CDR3 sequences, 20% to 30% appearing once. The same specimen was also included in a second study, on T cells of mothers and their children.

The sequenced sample consisted of blood. Receptors were obtained from a boy between 5 and 17 years old in good health.

This clonotype is a singleton in its sample. As DNA, the CDR3 is TGTGCCAGCATCATTGGAACCGCCGCCAGGGACCGCGGCTACACCTTC. It codes for CASIIGTAARDRGYTF. This rearrangement joins TRBV12-3 or TRBV12-4 to TRBJ1-2, with D perhaps matching TRBD1 (5 bases). The ends were cut back, 7 bases at V and 8 bases at J, with 26 bases in the middle. This CDR3 region has 16 residues.

This clonotype was found once. The chain couples TRBV7-8 to TRBJ2-5; 7 nucleotides match TRBD2. V trimming: 5 bases; J trimming: 1 base; junction bases outside the gene matches: 10. The CDR3 runs to 16 residues. The germline V gene has CDR1 SGHVS and CDR2 FQNEAQ. CDR3 sequence (DNA): TGTGCCAGCAGCCCTCTAGCGGCTGGGATCCAAGAGACCCAGTACTTC. It translates to CASSPLAAGIQETQYF.

The chain combines TRBV5-1 with TRBJ2-5, with 9 bases identical to TRBD1. CDR3 size: 15 residues. J was trimmed by 5 bases and V by 3 bases; bases with no gene match: 8. Germline assignment: CDR1 SGHRS and CDR2 YFSETQ. The CDR3 reads CASSSTGGEGETQYF. In DNA, the CDR3 is TGCGCCAGCAGCTCCACAGGGGGCGAAGGCGAGACCCAGTACTTC.

This sequence joins TRBV7-8 and TRBJ1-4, with TRBD1 matching 9 bases. With V trimmed by 8 bases and J by 4 bases, 2 bases remained unmatched. Germline loops: CDR1 SGHVS, CDR2 FQNEAQ. The CDR3 extends over 13 amino acids. The chain's CDR3 is CASQDRGNEKLFF. In nucleotides, the CDR3 is TGTGCCAGCCAGGACAGGGGTAATGAAAAACTGTTTTTT. Filled out from reference TRBV7-8 and TRBJ1-4, the complete variable domain reads GAGVSQSPRYKVAKRGQDVALRCDPISGHVSLFWYQQALGQGPEFLTYFQNEAQLDKSGLPSDRFFAERPEGSVSTLKIQRTQQEDSAVYLCASQDRGNEKLFFGSGTQLSVL.

V and J are TRBV12-3 or TRBV12-4 and TRBJ2-2, with TRBD2 identical over 11 bases. Germline trimming cut 10 bases from V and 1 base from J; bases unmatched to any gene: 2. The CDR3 contains 14 residues. DNA for the CDR3: TGTGCCACCCTAGCGGGGGGGAACACCGGGGAGCTGTTTTTT. It encodes CATLAGGNTGELFF.

V and J are TRBV7-9 and TRBJ1-3, with D hard to call. The CDR3 is made up of 14 amino acids. Trimming stripped 2 bases from V and 3 bases from J, with 8 bases between. Germline V gene lookup returns CDR1 SEHNR and CDR2 FQNEAQ (reference sequence). The CDR3: CASSLPGIGNTIYF. CDR3 nucleotides: TGTGCCAGCAGCTTACCCGGTATTGGAAACACCATATATTTT. Based on the CDR3 plus reference TRBV7-9 and TRBJ1-3, the full variable domain is DTGVSQNPRHKITKRGQNVTFRCDPISEHNRLYWYRQTLGQGPEFLTYFQNEAQLEKSRLLSDRFSAERPKGSFSTLEIQRTEQGDSAMYLCASSLPGIGNTIYFGEGSWLTVV.

The rearrangement uses TRBV7-9 and TRBJ1-3; 7 bases are shared with TRBD1. Germline CDR1 is SEHNR and CDR2 is FQNEAQ (reference sequence). The CDR3 runs 17 residues. With V trimmed by 4 bases and J by 4 bases, 13 bases remained unmatched. The CDR3 region has the DNA TGTGCCAGCAGCTCTTCCCTAACAGGGGTAACGGGAAACACCATATATTTT. Its translation: CASSSSLTGVTGNTIYF.

This clonotype was detected only a few times. V and J are TRBV30 and TRBJ2-3; tentative D call: TRBD1 (5 bases). Trimming cost V 2 bases and J 2 bases, with 11 bases left between them. The germline CDR1 and CDR2 sequences are GTSNPN and SVGIG (reference sequence). The CDR3 runs 14 residues. Written as DNA, the CDR3 is TGTGCCTGGAGTCCTGGACAAGACACAGATACGCAGTATTTT. This translates into CAWSPGQDTDTQYF.

Only a few counts were recorded for this clonotype. This sequence joins TRBV20-1 and TRBJ2-7; 8 positions agree with TRBD1. This CDR3 is 15 amino acids long. V dropped 1 base and J dropped 4; count of bases not matched to a gene: 9. CDR1 is DFQATT and CDR2 is SNEGSKA in the germline V gene (reference sequence). CDR3 region: CSARVGWTGQYEQYF. CDR3 in DNA: TGCAGTGCTAGAGTTGGGTGGACAGGGCAATACGAGCAGTACTTC.

This clonotype was observed a handful of times. The chain couples TRBV5-1 to TRBJ2-6; D might be TRBD1 or TRBD2, each matching 6 bases. Germline V gives CDR1 SGHRS, CDR2 YFSETQ. V lost 6 bases and J 0 bases, leaving 16 bases between the germline ends. This CDR3 has 17 residues. The chain's CDR3 is CASNLGGTGSGANVLTF. The DNA for the CDR3 is TGCGCCAGCAACCTAGGGGGGACCGGCTCTGGGGCCAACGTCCTGACTTTC.

This clonotype was observed a handful of times. The V and J genes are TRBV12-3 or TRBV12-4 and TRBJ1-5; tentatively, D is TRBD1 (5 bases). CDR3 length equals 14 residues. V was trimmed by 1 base and J by 6 bases, leaving 10 bases between them. CDR3 nucleotides: TGTGCCAGCAGTTTAGTTTCTACAGGTCAGCCCCAGCATTTT. Protein sequence: CASSLVSTGQPQHF.

The chain carries TRBV28 and TRBJ2-5, with 8 nucleotides matching TRBD1. Losses at the gene ends were 6 bases for V and 11 bases for J; bases not matched to a gene: 14. This CDR3 spans 14 amino acids. The germline CDR1 and CDR2 sequences are MDHEN and SYDVKM. CDR3 residues: CASRASSGTGEQYF. The CDR3 DNA is TGTGCCAGCAGAGCTTCCTCCGGGACAGGAGAGCAGTACTTC. Combining the CDR3 with reference TRBV28 and TRBJ2-5 gives the whole variable domain DVKVTQSSRYLVKRTGEKVFLECVQDMDHENMFWYRQDPGLGLRLIYFSYDVKMKEKGDIPEGYSVSREKKERFSLILESASTNQTSMYLCASRASSGTGEQYFGPGTRLLVL.

This clonotype was seen a few times. The rearrangement uses TRBV4-2 and TRBJ2-3, with D unclear. The germline V gene encodes CDR1 LGHNA and CDR2 YNFKEQ. The CDR3 length is 15 residues. V was clipped by 0 bases and J by 5 bases, with 12 bases between them. Here the CDR3 DNA reads TGTGCCAGCAGCCAAGAGGGCGGCATAGGAGATACGCAGTATTTT. This sequence encodes CASSQEGGIGDTQYF.

This rearrangement joins TRBV20-1 to TRBJ2-7; 7 bases line up with TRBD1. V trimming: 6 bases; J trimming: 2 bases; junction bases outside the gene matches: 7. The CDR3 spans 13 residues. Germline assignment: CDR1 DFQATT and CDR2 SNEGSKA (reference sequence). The CDR3: CSARDSETYEQYF. The CDR3 DNA is TGCAGTGCCCGGGACAGTGAAACCTACGAGCAGTACTTC.

The V gene is TRBV7-9, the J gene TRBJ2-7; no firm D call. This CDR3 has 15 amino acids. With 1 base removed from V and 0 bases from J, the gap between germline ends came to 10 bases. Looked up from germline, CDR1 is SEHNR and CDR2 is FQNEAQ (reference sequence). This chain's CDR3 is CASSLGVFSSYEQYF. The CDR3 DNA reads TGTGCCAGCAGCTTAGGTGTCTTTAGCTCCTACGAGCAGTACTTC.

This chain uses TRBV12-3 or TRBV12-4 with TRBJ1-1, with D hard to call. The germline V and J ends were trimmed by 3 bases and 7 bases, with 15 bases remaining between them. The CDR3 extends over 14 amino acids. The CDR3 protein is CASSLGGGSLEAFF. CDR3 sequence (DNA): TGTGCCAGCAGTTTGGGCGGCGGCAGCCTTGAAGCTTTCTTT.

The V call is TRBV5-1, the J call TRBJ1-4; 10 bases are a match to TRBD1. CDR1 is SGHRS and CDR2 is YFSETQ in the germline V gene. V shed 5 bases and J 10 bases; nucleotides not matched to a gene: 8. The CDR3 length is 14 residues. CDR3 nucleotides: TGCGCCAGCAGTACCGGGACAGGGGTCGGAAAACTGTTTTTT. It specifies CASSTGTGVGKLFF. The entire variable domain, with the rest obtained from reference TRBV5-1 and TRBJ1-4, is as follows: KAGVTQTPRYLIKTRGQQVTLSCSPISGHRSVSWYQQTPGQGLQFLFEYFSETQRNKGNFPGRFSGRQFSNSRSEMNVSTLELGDSALYLCASSTGTGVGKLFFGSGTQLSVL.

The chain employs TRBV28 and TRBJ2-7; 7 nucleotides match TRBD1. Looked up from germline, CDR1 is MDHEN and CDR2 is SYDVKM. The CDR3 is 14 residues long. After removal of 6 bases from V and 3 bases from J, the junction contained 8 bases not matched to a gene. The CDR3 is CASSGQAIYYEQYF. The CDR3 DNA sequence: TGTGCCAGCAGCGGACAGGCAATTTACTACGAGCAGTACTTC. Full variable domain (rest looked up from reference TRBV28 and TRBJ2-7): DVKVTQSSRYLVKRTGEKVFLECVQDMDHENMFWYRQDPGLGLRLIYFSYDVKMKEKGDIPEGYSVSREKKERFSLILESASTNQTSMYLCASSGQAIYYEQYFGPGTRLTVT.

The chain recombines TRBV10-3 with TRBJ2-5, with 7 bases fitting TRBD2. The J call is doubtful: the DNA matches TRBJ2-1 better. CDR1 ENHRY and CDR2 SYGVKD come from the germline V gene. The CDR3 totals 13 residues. The CDR3 DNA reads as TGTGCCATCGCGTCACGCGGGGGAGCTGAGCAGTTCTTC. Protein: CAIASRGGAEQFF.

V is TRBV6-6 and J is TRBJ2-5, with a weak D call TRBD2 (5 bases). Trimming took off 11 bases at V and 3 bases at J, with 16 bases between the two ends. Germline V CDR1 and CDR2: MNHNY, SVGAGI (reference sequence). CDR3 length: 13 residues. The CDR3 region is CAARGSAKETQYF. The CDR3 nucleotides are TGTGCCGCCCGGGGTTCGGCTAAAGAGACCCAGTACTTC.

This clonotype was observed many times. This sequence joins TRBV20-1 and TRBJ2-5; 9 positions match TRBD2. The J segment lost 3 bases and the V segment lost 0 bases, leaving 17 bases of the junction unmatched. The CDR3 length is 19 residues. Per the germline V gene, CDR1 is DFQATT and CDR2 is SNEGSKA (reference sequence). CDR3 sequence (DNA): TGCAGTGCTAGAGATGCATCCGCCTTCGCGGGGGGGCTTAAAGAGACCCAGTACTTC. Amino acids: CSARDASAFAGGLKETQYF.

CDR3 nucleotide sequence: TGTGCCAGCAGTTACGGAGGGGCCCACACTGAAGCTTTCTTT. As protein: CASSYGGAHTEAFF. This chain connects TRBV6-5 to TRBJ1-1, with D tentatively TRBD1 (5 bases). This CDR3 comprises 14 residues. Germline CDR1 is MNHEY and CDR2 is SVGAGI. V gave up 2 bases and J gave up 3 bases, with 10 bases separating them.

This clonotype was recorded a few times. This chain uses TRBV18 with TRBJ2-4; no clear D gene. The germline gives CDR1 KGHSH, CDR2 LQKENI. V dropped 3 bases and J dropped 8 bases, with 20 bases sitting between them. The length of the CDR3 is 16 residues. The CDR3 DNA is TGTGCCAGCTCACCCCGTAGGTCGAACCGTGGGTACATTCAGTACTTC. This codes for CASSPRRSNRGYIQYF.

This clonotype was counted between two and nine times. Its ends do not fully match the called genes, so a read error is possible. The rearrangement links TRBV20-1 to TRBJ2-5; TRBD2 matches at 8 bases. Germline V gene data show CDR1 as DFQATT and CDR2 as SNEGSKA (reference sequence). The length of the CDR3 is 16 residues. CDR3 region: CSAREGPPGGQETQYF. CDR3 in DNA: TGCAGTGCGAGAGAGGGCCCCCCGGGGGGGCAAGAGACCCAGTACTTC.

The table lists this clonotype with a few counts. The chain employs TRBV20-1 and TRBJ2-7; D is possibly TRBD1 or TRBD2 (6 bases each). Germline V gene data show CDR1 as DFQATT and CDR2 as SNEGSKA (reference sequence). V lost 6 bases, J lost 2 bases, and 14 bases lay in between. The CDR3 loop spans 13 amino acids. CDR3: CSAPGGDTYEQYF. CDR3 sequence (DNA): TGCAGTGCCCCAGGCGGGGACACCTACGAGCAGTACTTC.

This clonotype was picked up a small number of times. The chain links TRBV10-2 to TRBJ2-5; D is perhaps TRBD1 (5 bases). CDR1 is WSHSY and CDR2 is SAAADI in the germline V gene. The V end lost 3 bases, the J end lost 8 bases, and 7 bases lay between the germline ends. This CDR3 contains 11 residues. The CDR3 loop is CASSEDSTQYF. DNA for the CDR3: TGCGCCAGCAGTGAAGACAGTACCCAGTACTTC.